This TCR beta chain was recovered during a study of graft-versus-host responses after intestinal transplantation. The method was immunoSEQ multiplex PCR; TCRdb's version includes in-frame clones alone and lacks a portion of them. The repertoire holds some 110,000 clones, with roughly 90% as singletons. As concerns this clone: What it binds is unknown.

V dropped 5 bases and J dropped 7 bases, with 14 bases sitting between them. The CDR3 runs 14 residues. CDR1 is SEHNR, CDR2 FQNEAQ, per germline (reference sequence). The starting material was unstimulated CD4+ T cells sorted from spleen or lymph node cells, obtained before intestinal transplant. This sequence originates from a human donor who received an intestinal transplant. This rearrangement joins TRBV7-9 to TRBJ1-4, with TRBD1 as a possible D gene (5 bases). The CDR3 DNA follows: TGTGCCAGCAGCCTAGGGGTTTTAGGTGAAAAACTGTTTTTT. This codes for CASSLGVLGEKLFF.